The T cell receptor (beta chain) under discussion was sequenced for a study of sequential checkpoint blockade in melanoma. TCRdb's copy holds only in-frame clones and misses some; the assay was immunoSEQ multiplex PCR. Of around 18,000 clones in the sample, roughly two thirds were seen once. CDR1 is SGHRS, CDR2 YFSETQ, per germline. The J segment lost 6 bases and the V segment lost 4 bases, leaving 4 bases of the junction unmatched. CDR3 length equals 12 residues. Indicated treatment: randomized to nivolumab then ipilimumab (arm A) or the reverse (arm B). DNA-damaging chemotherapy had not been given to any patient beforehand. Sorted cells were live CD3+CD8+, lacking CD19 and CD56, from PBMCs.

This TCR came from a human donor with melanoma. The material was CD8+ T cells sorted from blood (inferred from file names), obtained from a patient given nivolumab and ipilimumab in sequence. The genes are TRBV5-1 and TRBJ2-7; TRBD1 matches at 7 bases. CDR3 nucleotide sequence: TGCGCCAGCAGCCCGACAGGGCCCGAGCAGTACTTC. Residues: CASSPTGPEQYF.